This section outlines one T cell receptor beta chain sequence together with its context. The sample originates from a study of blood T cell repertoires in COVID-19. CDR1 is SGHRS, CDR2 YFSETQ, per germline. The CDR3 is 14 residues long. V lost 0 bases to trimming and J lost 4 bases, with 10 bases between them. The data were produced by immunoSEQ multiplex PCR, yet TCRdb's version contains in-frame clones alone and is incomplete. Of about half a million clones listed, 70% to 90% are singletons. This TCR was sampled from a human donor in a cohort sampled during active COVID-19. The genes are TRBV5-1 and TRBJ1-2; D gene uncertain. Sequencing input: peripheral blood. CDR3 residues: CASSLGEGFYGYTF. CDR3 nucleotides: TGCGCCAGCAGCTTGGGCGAGGGCTTCTATGGCTACACCTTC.